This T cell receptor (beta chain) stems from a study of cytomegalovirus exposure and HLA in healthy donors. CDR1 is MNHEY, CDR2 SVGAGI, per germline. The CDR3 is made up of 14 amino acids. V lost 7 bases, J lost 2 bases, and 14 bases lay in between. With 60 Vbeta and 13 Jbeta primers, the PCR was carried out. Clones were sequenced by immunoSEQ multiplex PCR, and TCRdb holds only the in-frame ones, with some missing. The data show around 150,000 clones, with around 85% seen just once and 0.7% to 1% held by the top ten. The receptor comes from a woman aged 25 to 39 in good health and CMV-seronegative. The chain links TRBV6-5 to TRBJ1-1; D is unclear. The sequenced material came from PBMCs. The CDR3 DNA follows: TGTGCCAGCACCCCTTTATCGAGAAACACTGAAGCTTTCTTT. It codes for CASTPLSRNTEAFF.